These 20 T cell receptor beta chains came from one sample sequenced in a study of shared clonotypes between healthy human individuals. Method: immunoSEQ multiplex PCR; TCRdb's copy keeps in-frame clones and lacks some. The data show hundreds of thousands of clones, around 73% seen once. Sample: memory CD4+ T cells sorted from blood. As to subset: CD45RA-negative fraction. The receptors derive from a woman aged 25 to 39 in good health.

The chain is built from TRBV9 and TRBJ1-5; possible D gene TRBD1, 5 bases. The CDR3 contains 18 residues. Trimming removed 3 bases at V and 0 bases at J, with 19 bases between. CDR1 and CDR2 (germline): SGDLS, YYNGEE. CDR3 nucleotide sequence: TGTGCCAGCAGCGCGGTGACAGAGGGGTTTTATAGCAATCAGCCCCAGCATTTT. Translated: CASSAVTEGFYSNQPQHF.

The chain uses TRBV14 and TRBJ1-2, with D possibly matching TRBD1 (5 bases). V lost 1 base to trimming and J lost 4 bases, with 7 bases between them. Germline values: CDR1 SGHDN, CDR2 FVKESK. The CDR3 sequence is 13 residues long. The CDR3 bases are TGTGCCAGCAGCCAAGTCGGGGGCTATGGCTACACCTTC. This translates into CASSQVGGYGYTF. Full variable domain (outside the CDR3, taken from reference TRBV14 and TRBJ1-2): EAGVTQFPSHSVIEKGQTVTLRCDPISGHDNLYWYRRVMGKEIKFLLHFVKESKQDESGMPNNRFLAERTGGTYSTLKVQPAELEDSGVYFCASSQVGGYGYTFGSGTRLTVV.

The rearrangement joins TRBV10-3 to TRBJ2-7, with a weak D call TRBD1 (8 bases). Germline V gives CDR1 ENHRY, CDR2 SYGVKD. This CDR3 spans 15 amino acids. V lost 5 bases to trimming and J lost 4 bases, with 18 bases between them. The CDR3 protein is CAISITGGDSYEQYF. CDR3 bases: TGTGCCATCAGTATCACAGGGGGGGACAGTTACGAGCAGTACTTC.

The chain joins TRBV6-1 to TRBJ2-1; TRBD2 agrees at 11 bases. CDR1 MNHNS and CDR2 SASEGT come from the germline V gene. CDR3 size: 17 residues. The ends lost 2 bases at V and 4 bases at J; junction bases unmatched: 7. This chain's CDR3 is CASSERQLAGEYNEQFF. CDR3 sequence (DNA): TGTGCCAGCAGTGAAAGGCAACTAGCGGGAGAATACAATGAGCAGTTCTTC.

In this sample, this clone turned up once. V usage is TRBV11-2 and J usage is TRBJ1-3; TRBD1 aligns across 10 bases. The ends lost 5 bases at V and 3 bases at J; junction bases unmatched: 7. The V gene's germline CDR1 is SGHAT and CDR2 FQNNGV. The CDR3 runs to 16 residues. CDR3 sequence (DNA): TGTGCCAGCAGCGCACGGGACAGGGGACTTGGAAACACCATATATTTT. Protein: CASSARDRGLGNTIYF.

The sample holds a few counts of this clone. The identical CDR3 is also encoded by other nucleotide sequences in the sample. CDR3 loop: CASSERVGNQPQHF. The CDR3, as DNA: TGTGCCAGCAGTGAGAGAGTCGGCAATCAGCCCCAGCATTTT. The chain joins TRBV2 to TRBJ1-5; the D is unclear. Trimming removed 3 bases at V and 2 bases at J, with 8 bases between. This CDR3 is 14 amino acids long. The germline V gene has CDR1 SNHLY and CDR2 FYNNEI. Using reference TRBV2 and TRBJ1-5 for the parts outside the CDR3, the full variable domain is EPEVTQTPSHQVTQMGQEVILRCVPISNHLYFYWYRQILGQKVEFLVSFYNNEISEKSEIFDDQFSVERPDGSNFTLKIRSTKLEDSAMYFCASSERVGNQPQHFGDGTRLSIL.

This clone was picked up one time. This rearrangement joins TRBV27 to TRBJ2-1; 11 nucleotides line up with TRBD2. Germline trimming cut 6 bases from V and 4 bases from J; bases unmatched to any gene: 14. Germline assignment: CDR1 MNHEY and CDR2 SMNVEV (reference sequence). The CDR3 is 18 residues long. CDR3 loop: CASSPLAGGSVRYNEQFF. As DNA, the CDR3 is TGTGCCAGCAGCCCTCTAGCGGGAGGTTCGGTTCGGTACAATGAGCAGTTCTTC.

The chain links TRBV27 to TRBJ2-7, with a tentative D call TRBD2 (5 bases). In germline, CDR1 is MNHEY, CDR2 SMNVEV (reference sequence). This CDR3 has 14 amino acids. V dropped 5 bases and J dropped 7 bases, with 18 bases sitting between them. The CDR3 region is CASSRSDSPREQYF. The CDR3, as DNA: TGTGCCAGCAGTCGGTCGGACTCCCCAAGGGAGCAGTACTTC.

The chain carries TRBV6-6 and TRBJ2-7, with 7 bases matching TRBD2. V gave up 6 bases and J gave up 4 bases; unmatched junction bases: 12. Germline CDR1 is MNHNY and CDR2 is SVGAGI (reference sequence). CDR3 length equals 15 residues. CDR3 nucleotides: TGTGCCAGCAGGGCCGTAGAGCGGGGCCGATACGAGCAGTACTTC. Translation gives CASRAVERGRYEQYF.

This rearrangement joins TRBV6-6 to TRBJ1-2; 11 positions agree with TRBD1. In germline, CDR1 is MNHNY, CDR2 SVGAGI (reference sequence). Losses at the gene ends were 8 bases for V and 3 bases for J; bases not matched to a gene: 8. The CDR3 has 15 amino acids. CDR3 region: CASGRTGGLDYGYTF. The CDR3, as DNA: TGTGCCAGCGGAAGGACAGGGGGCTTAGACTATGGCTACACCTTC.

This sequence joins TRBV19 and TRBJ1-5; D is unclear. V lost 1 base to trimming and J lost 5 bases, with 3 bases between them. Per the germline V gene, CDR1 is LNHDA and CDR2 is SQIVND (reference sequence). The CDR3 length is 12 residues. The chain's CDR3 is CASSIVYQPQHF. The DNA of the CDR3 is TGTGCCAGTAGTATAGTGTATCAGCCCCAGCATTTT. Drawing the rest from reference TRBV19 and TRBJ1-5, the complete variable domain is DGGITQSPKYLFRKEGQNVTLSCEQNLNHDAMYWYRQDPGQGLRLIYYSQIVNDFQKGDIAEGYSVSREKKESFPLTVTSAQKNPTAFYLCASSIVYQPQHFGDGTRLSIL.

The chain combines TRBV29-1 with TRBJ1-1; TRBD1 matches at 8 bases. V trimming: 7 bases; J trimming: 6 bases; junction bases outside the gene matches: 10. The CDR3 runs to 13 residues. Germline V gene data show CDR1 as SQVTM and CDR2 as ANQGSEA. CDR3 loop: CSARQGRGAEAFF. CDR3 nucleotide sequence: TGCAGCGCAAGACAGGGGAGGGGTGCTGAAGCTTTCTTT.

The genes are TRBV25-1 and TRBJ2-7, with unresolved D. V shed 3 bases and J shed 5 bases, with 11 bases lying between them. CDR3 length: 13 residues. Germline V lookup: CDR1 MGHDK, CDR2 SYGVNS. The CDR3: CASSELHLDEQYF. CDR3 DNA: TGTGCCAGCAGTGAGCTACATCTCGACGAGCAGTACTTC.

The chain employs TRBV7-2 and TRBJ1-3; D call uncertain. CDR1 is SGHTA, CDR2 FQGNSA, per germline. The germline V and J ends were trimmed by 1 base and 0 bases, with 10 bases remaining between them. The CDR3 is made up of 16 amino acids. The chain's CDR3 is CASSLVAPPSGNTIYF. The CDR3 bases are TGTGCCAGCAGCTTAGTCGCTCCCCCCTCTGGAAACACCATATATTTT. The full variable domain, rest sourced from reference TRBV7-2 and TRBJ1-3, is GAGVSQSPSNKVTEKGKDVELRCDPISGHTALYWYRQSLGQGLEFLIYFQGNSAPDKSGLPSDRFSAERTGGSVSTLTIQRTQQEDSAVYLCASSLVAPPSGNTIYFGEGSWLTVV.

This sequence joins TRBV2 and TRBJ1-1; perhaps TRBD1 as D (5 bases). CDR1 and CDR2 from the germline V gene are SNHLY and FYNNEI. The V gene lost 5 bases and the J gene lost 5 bases, with 6 bases spanning the gap. The CDR3 is 11 residues long. In nucleotides, the CDR3 is TGTGCCAGCAGTTGGGGGACTGAAGCTTTCTTT. Protein product: CASSWGTEAFF.

The rearrangement uses TRBV4-2 and TRBJ2-7, with D perhaps TRBD1 (6 bases). V was clipped by 0 bases and J by 4 bases, with 16 bases between them. From germline, CDR1 is LGHNA and CDR2 YNFKEQ. This CDR3 is 16 amino acids long. The CDR3 protein is CASSQESTGPLYEQYF. For the CDR3, the DNA is TGTGCCAGCAGCCAAGAGTCAACAGGGCCTCTATACGAGCAGTACTTC.

The V and J genes are TRBV10-3 and TRBJ2-3, with 12 nucleotides matching TRBD2. J lost 3 bases, V lost 6 bases, and 4 bases had no gene match. The CDR3 runs 15 residues. The V gene's germline CDR1 is ENHRY and CDR2 SYGVKD. The chain's CDR3 is CAIRTSGRSTDTQYF. CDR3 bases: TGTGCCATCAGAACTAGCGGGAGGTCTACAGATACGCAGTATTTT.

CDR3 amino acids: CASSEYERWNEQFF. The DNA for the CDR3 is TGTGCCAGCAGTGAATACGAGCGTTGGAATGAGCAGTTCTTC. The chain couples TRBV2 to TRBJ2-1; D gene uncertain. Trimming took 2 bases from V and 7 from J, leaving 12 bases between them. Germline V lookup: CDR1 SNHLY, CDR2 FYNNEI. The CDR3 runs 14 residues.

This clone was recorded a few times. The CDR3 is CASSSSKGHSEQFF. CDR3 DNA sequence: TGCGCCAGCAGCTCCTCCAAGGGACACTCGGAGCAGTTCTTC. The V and J genes are TRBV5-1 and TRBJ2-1, with D tentatively TRBD1 (6 bases). The germline V and J ends were trimmed by 3 bases and 10 bases, with 17 bases remaining between them. Germline V lookup: CDR1 SGHRS, CDR2 YFSETQ. This CDR3 comprises 14 residues.

This chain links TRBV5-1 with TRBJ2-3; either TRBD1 or TRBD2 may fit D (5 bases each). V was clipped by 2 bases and J by 5 bases, with 15 bases between them. This CDR3 region has 15 residues. In germline, CDR1 is SGHRS, CDR2 YFSETQ. In DNA, the CDR3 is TGCGCCAGCAGCTTACCCCGGGACGCTCGAGATACGCAGTATTTT. This gives the protein CASSLPRDARDTQYF.